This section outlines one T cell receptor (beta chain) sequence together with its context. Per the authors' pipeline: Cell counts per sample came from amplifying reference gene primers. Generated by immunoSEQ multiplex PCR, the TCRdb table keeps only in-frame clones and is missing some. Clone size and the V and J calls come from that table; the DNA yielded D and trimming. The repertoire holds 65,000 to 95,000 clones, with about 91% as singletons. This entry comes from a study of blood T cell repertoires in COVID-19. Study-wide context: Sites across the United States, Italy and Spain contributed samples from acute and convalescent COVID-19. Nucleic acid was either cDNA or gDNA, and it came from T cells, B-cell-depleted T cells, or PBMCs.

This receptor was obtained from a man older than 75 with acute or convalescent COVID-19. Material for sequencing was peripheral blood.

DNA for the CDR3: TGTGCCAGTAGAGGCCAGGGGGGCAATCAGCCCCAGCATTTT. Encoded protein: CASRGQGGNQPQHF. V and J are TRBV19 and TRBJ1-5; TRBD1 agrees at 7 bases. Germline CDR1 reads LNHDA; CDR2 reads SQIVND (reference sequence). Trimming cost V 6 bases and J 2 bases; bases outside gene matches: 4. CDR3 length: 14 residues.